These 26 T cell receptor beta chains were all obtained from the same sample, sequenced in a study of identical twins. MiXCR, run by TCRdb on the 5' RACE reads, gives a single entry per CDR3 protein. Seen here are about 290,000 distinct CDR3 sequences, around 9.7% observed once, and the top ten hold around 7.1%. These data also featured in a second study, about yellow fever vaccine responses in identical twins.

The sequenced material came from CD8+ T cells sorted from blood. These receptors originate from a woman under 30 in good health.

This chain links TRBV6-1 with TRBJ1-1, with TRBD1 identical over 7 bases. Looked up from germline, CDR1 is MNHNS and CDR2 is SASEGT. V shed 6 bases, J shed 0 bases, and the junction held 10 bases outside the gene matches. The CDR3 is 16 residues long. The CDR3 loop reads CASSPPQGEMNTEAFF. For the CDR3, the DNA is TGTGCCAGCAGCCCCCCCCAGGGGGAAATGAACACTGAAGCTTTCTTT.

This clonotype was picked up many times. The chain joins TRBV7-9 to TRBJ2-3; TRBD2 aligns across 9 bases. Germline assignment: CDR1 SEHNR and CDR2 FQNEAQ (reference sequence). CDR3 length: 16 amino acids. V shed 8 bases, J shed 7 bases, and the junction held 16 bases outside the gene matches. CDR3 loop: CASPHGVAGDVNTQYF. The CDR3 region has the DNA TGTGCCAGCCCCCATGGAGTAGCGGGGGACGTGAATACGCAGTATTTT. Complete variable domain (other parts from reference TRBV7-9 and TRBJ2-3): DTGVSQNPRHKITKRGQNVTFRCDPISEHNRLYWYRQTLGQGPEFLTYFQNEAQLEKSRLLSDRFSAERPKGSFSTLEIQRTEQGDSAMYLCASPHGVAGDVNTQYFGPGTRLTVL.

This sequence joins TRBV9 and TRBJ1-2; 8 nucleotides line up with TRBD1. Germline CDR1 reads SGDLS; CDR2 reads YYNGEE. The CDR3 length is 16 residues. V shed 0 bases and J 8 bases; nucleotides not matched to a gene: 12. For the CDR3, the DNA is TGTGCCAGCAGCGTAGCGGTACAGGACAGGGAGGAAGGCTACACCTTC. It translates to CASSVAVQDREEGYTF.

V gene TRBV28 combines with J gene TRBJ2-7; 14 positions agree with TRBD2. V was pared by 6 bases and J by 3 bases, with 13 bases of the junction left unmatched. Germline CDR1 is MDHEN and CDR2 is SYDVKM. The CDR3 is 18 residues long. The CDR3: CASSRTTSGGGYYYEQYF. CDR3 nucleotide sequence: TGTGCCAGCAGCCGTACGACTAGCGGGGGGGGTTACTACTACGAGCAGTACTTC.

This chain joins TRBV27 and TRBJ2-7; tentative D call: TRBD2 (7 bases). The CDR3 runs 13 residues. The V and J ends lost 10 bases and 5 bases respectively, with 18 bases between them. Germline V CDR1 and CDR2: MNHEY, SMNVEV (reference sequence). CDR3 in DNA: TGTGCCACAAGGGGGGGGTTGAAGAACGAGCAGTACTTC. Protein product: CATRGGLKNEQYF.

CDR3 residues: CASSFAGGEQDTQYF. The CDR3 DNA sequence: TGTGCCAGCAGCTTCGCAGGGGGCGAGCAAGATACGCAGTATTTT. J is TRBJ2-3 and V is TRBV11-2; 8 nucleotides align to TRBD1. This CDR3 has 15 residues. V lost 3 bases, J lost 5 bases, and 7 bases stayed unmatched. CDR1 is SGHAT, CDR2 FQNNGV, per germline. Variable domain in full (rest from reference TRBV11-2 and TRBJ2-3): EAGVAQSPRYKIIEKRQSVAFWCNPISGHATLYWYQQILGQGPKLLIQFQNNGVVDDSQLPKDRFSAERLKGVDSTLKIQPAKLEDSAVYLCASSFAGGEQDTQYFGPGTRLTVL.

This clonotype was recorded a few times. The chain recombines TRBV4-1 with TRBJ2-7; the D gene could be TRBD1 or TRBD2 (5 bases each). V lost 1 base, J lost 2 bases, and 18 bases lay in between. Germline assignment: CDR1 MGHRA and CDR2 YSYEKL. CDR3 length: 17 residues. The CDR3 sequence is CASSQGPWDDHPYEQYF. CDR3 in DNA: TGCGCCAGCAGCCAAGGCCCTTGGGACGATCATCCCTACGAGCAGTACTTC.

This clonotype was picked up many times. CDR3 sequence: CASREGTGPYNEQFF. The CDR3 coding sequence is TGTGCCAGCAGGGAGGGGACAGGTCCCTACAATGAGCAGTTCTTC. The V and J genes are TRBV28 and TRBJ2-1; 8 bases match TRBD1. Germline lookup yields CDR1 MDHEN and CDR2 SYDVKM. CDR3 length: 15 amino acids. V lost 6 bases to trimming and J lost 2 bases; unmatched junction nucleotides: 6. Full variable domain (remainder filled in from reference TRBV28 and TRBJ2-1): DVKVTQSSRYLVKRTGEKVFLECVQDMDHENMFWYRQDPGLGLRLIYFSYDVKMKEKGDIPEGYSVSREKKERFSLILESASTNQTSMYLCASREGTGPYNEQFFGPGTRLTVL.

J is TRBJ2-1 and V is TRBV18, with D perhaps TRBD1 or TRBD2 (5 bases each). V lost 6 bases to trimming and J lost 8 bases, with 11 bases between them. The CDR3 length is 12 residues. The V gene's germline CDR1 is KGHSH and CDR2 LQKENI. CDR3 in amino acids: CASSPEGYEQFF. CDR3 sequence (DNA): TGTGCCAGCTCGCCAGAGGGGTATGAGCAGTTCTTC.

The V gene is TRBV7-8, the J gene TRBJ2-5, with a tentative D call TRBD2 (6 bases). The CDR3 has 13 residues. V lost 3 bases and J 2 bases, leaving 7 bases between the germline ends. Germline-derived CDR1 and CDR2 are SGHVS and FQNEAQ. CDR3 DNA sequence: TGTGCCAGCAGCTTTCGGGAGCAAGAGACCCAGTACTTC. Encoded protein: CASSFREQETQYF. The complete variable domain, with remaining parts taken from reference TRBV7-8 and TRBJ2-5, reads GAGVSQSPRYKVAKRGQDVALRCDPISGHVSLFWYQQALGQGPEFLTYFQNEAQLDKSGLPSDRFFAERPEGSVSTLKIQRTQQEDSAVYLCASSFREQETQYFGPGTRLLVL.

This clonotype was detected only a few times. The chain employs TRBV7-2 and TRBJ2-7; no reliable D call. Germline CDR1 is SGHTA and CDR2 is FQGNSA. The germline V and J ends were trimmed by 4 bases and 7 bases, with 14 bases remaining between them. The CDR3 consists of 13 residues. Written as DNA, the CDR3 is TGTGCCAGCAGCTCGCTGACCGATAATGAGCAGTACTTC. Translation: CASSSLTDNEQYF.

This clonotype was recorded many times. The J gene is TRBJ2-3, the V gene TRBV25-1, with a possible D match to TRBD1 (6 bases). The CDR3 is 16 amino acids. Germline lookup yields CDR1 MGHDK and CDR2 SYGVNS. Between the trimmed V and J ends, which lost 3 bases and 4 bases, there was a span of 17 bases. DNA of the CDR3: TGTGCCAGCAGTGAGCTAATGGGGGCCTCGGCAGATACGCAGTATTTT. Its protein is CASSELMGASADTQYF.

This clonotype was picked up many times. This chain joins TRBV27 and TRBJ1-6; D is perhaps TRBD1 (5 bases). Germline V gives CDR1 MNHEY, CDR2 SMNVEV (reference sequence). The CDR3 is made up of 14 amino acids. The germline V and J ends were trimmed by 6 bases and 9 bases, with 15 bases remaining between them. In DNA, the CDR3 is TGTGCCAGCAGCCCAGCGGGGGGTGGTTCACCCCTCCACTTT. This codes for CASSPAGGGSPLHF.

This clonotype has more than one count but fewer than ten. V usage is TRBV7-9 and J usage is TRBJ2-7; D perhaps matches TRBD1 (6 bases). This CDR3 is 14 amino acids long. Germline V gene lookup returns CDR1 SEHNR and CDR2 FQNEAQ (reference sequence). Trimming pared 5 bases from V and 4 bases from J, leaving 15 bases between. The DNA of the CDR3 is TGTGCCAGCAGCCTGGGGGACATTCTATACGAGCAGTACTTC. The encoded protein is CASSLGDILYEQYF.

The rearrangement joins TRBV7-3 to TRBJ2-5, with D perhaps TRBD2 (7 bases). From germline, CDR1 is SGHTA and CDR2 FQGTGA. The CDR3 spans 15 residues. Trimming left V 6 bases short and J 2 bases short, with 16 bases between. The CDR3 reads CASSPIRGAQETQYF. The CDR3 DNA follows: TGTGCCAGCAGTCCAATACGGGGGGCTCAAGAGACCCAGTACTTC.

This clonotype was seen a few times. This chain joins TRBV4-2 and TRBJ2-3, with D tentatively TRBD2 (5 bases). This CDR3 has 16 amino acids. Trimming pared 6 bases from V and 4 bases from J, leaving 20 bases between. Per the germline V gene, CDR1 is LGHNA and CDR2 is YNFKEQ. DNA for the CDR3: TGTGCCAGCAGGAAAGTAGCGACCTCGGAGGCAGATACGCAGTATTTT. Its translation is CASRKVATSEADTQYF.

Details on this clonotype: At one end, the junction sequence differs from germline, possibly due to a read error. The rearrangement joins TRBV12-3 or TRBV12-4 to TRBJ2-2, with TRBD2 matching over 7 bases. The CDR3 is 18 residues long. CDR3 in DNA: TGTGCCCGCAGTTCCCCCACTAGCGCGGCTAAGAACACCGGGGAGCTGTTTTTT. Translated, it gives CARSSPTSAAKNTGELFF.

This clonotype was seen only a few times. This chain joins TRBV4-1 and TRBJ1-5, with D possibly being TRBD1 (6 bases). The CDR3 is 15 residues long. The germline V gene has CDR1 MGHRA and CDR2 YSYEKL. V was pared by 0 bases and J by 4 bases, with 10 bases between. DNA of the CDR3: TGCGCCAGCAGCCAAGACGGACAGCATAATCAGCCCCAGCATTTT. Its protein is CASSQDGQHNQPQHF.

Ten or more counts support this clonotype. The genes are TRBV7-3 and TRBJ2-7; the D gene is possibly TRBD1 (6 bases). Germline lookup yields CDR1 SGHTA and CDR2 FQGTGA. There are 14 residues in the CDR3. Trimming shortened V by 0 bases and J by 7 bases, and 13 bases separated the two germline ends. CDR3 coding DNA: TGTGCCAGCAGCTTAACTTCAGGGGCTGGGGAGCAGTACTTC. Residues: CASSLTSGAGEQYF.

This clonotype was observed a few times. The rearrangement links TRBV27 to TRBJ2-3; 7 bases are shared with TRBD1. Germline values: CDR1 MNHEY, CDR2 SMNVEV (reference sequence). The CDR3 extends over 16 amino acids. Germline trimming cut 5 bases from V and 4 bases from J; bases unmatched to any gene: 12. The CDR3 region has the DNA TGTGCCAGCAGTACCAGCCCAGGGGGAGATGCAGATACGCAGTATTTT. Translation: CASSTSPGGDADTQYF.

This clonotype has a handful of counts. The chain uses TRBV27 and TRBJ1-1, with D hard to call. Trimming left V 7 bases short and J 4 bases short, with 7 bases between. The CDR3 has 11 amino acids. Germline V lookup: CDR1 MNHEY, CDR2 SMNVEV (reference sequence). The CDR3 is CASTEGTEAFF. DNA for the CDR3: TGTGCCAGCACTGAAGGCACTGAAGCTTTCTTT.

This clonotype has a handful of counts. The chain carries TRBV7-3 and TRBJ2-3; 8 bases are a match to TRBD2. V lost 9 bases, J lost 3 bases, and 8 bases stayed unmatched. The CDR3 is 14 amino acids. Germline CDR1 is SGHTA and CDR2 is FQGTGA. This CDR3 reads CASAAGGNTDTQYF. CDR3 nucleotide sequence: TGTGCCAGTGCGGCGGGGGGAAATACAGATACGCAGTATTTT.

The V and J genes are TRBV3-1 and TRBJ2-5, with unresolved D. This CDR3 spans 17 amino acids. Trimming took off 0 bases at V and 6 bases at J, with 20 bases between the two ends. Germline CDR1 is LGHDT and CDR2 is YNNKEL (reference sequence). CDR3 sequence: CASSQDSVRLTRKTQYF. CDR3 coding DNA: TGTGCCAGCAGCCAAGATTCGGTCAGGTTGACCCGGAAGACCCAGTACTTC.

At least ten counts were recorded for this clonotype. The chain uses TRBV10-3 and TRBJ2-1; 10 positions agree with TRBD2. Per the germline V gene, CDR1 is ENHRY and CDR2 is SYGVKD. With V trimmed by 2 bases and J by 5 bases, 6 bases remained unmatched. The CDR3 has 16 amino acids. The CDR3: CAISETTSGMNNEQFF. Here the CDR3 DNA reads TGTGCCATCAGTGAGACTACTAGCGGGATGAACAATGAGCAGTTCTTC.

The chain employs TRBV28 and TRBJ2-2, with D perhaps TRBD2 (6 bases). Germline CDR1 MDHEN, CDR2 SYDVKM. V shed 5 bases and J shed 5 bases, with 9 bases lying between them. This CDR3 has 13 amino acids. For the CDR3, the DNA is TGTGCCAGCAGTCGACGGGGGACCGGGGAGCTGTTTTTT. Residues: CASSRRGTGELFF.

This clonotype came up many times. The chain joins TRBV29-1 to TRBJ1-3; no clear D. The CDR3 extends over 13 amino acids. Germline CDR1 SQVTM, CDR2 ANQGSEA. V was cut by 4 bases and J by 0 bases, with 7 bases left in between. The CDR3 DNA follows: TGCAGCGTTGTGGCGGGCTCTGGAAACACCATATATTTT. Translation: CSVVAGSGNTIYF.